The 20 T cell receptor beta chains reported below all come from one sample, sequenced in a study of long-term antiretroviral therapy in people with HIV. At the survey level, the v3.0 immunoSEQ assay was run. Here immunoSEQ multiplex PCR was the method, and the copy in TCRdb shows in-frame clones only, minus some. The repertoire includes approximately 31,000 clones, roughly 87% of them detected once, and 10% to 15% sits in the top ten. The material was unsorted PBMCs, obtained 1.1 years after starting antiretroviral therapy. All receptors come from a man aged 18-30 years with HIV.

The chain carries TRBV25-1 and TRBJ2-6; D remains ambiguous. This CDR3 is built from 15 residues. The V and J ends lost 2 bases and 0 bases respectively, with 5 bases between them. CDR1 is MGHDK, CDR2 SYGVNS, per germline. CDR3 coding DNA: TGTGCCAGCAGTGAAGCGAACTCTGGGGCCAACGTCCTGACTTTC. Residues: CASSEANSGANVLTF.

The table lists this clone with a count of one. The CDR3 protein is CASSETSGGWDTQYF. Written as DNA, the CDR3 is TGTGCCAGCAGCGAAACTAGCGGGGGATGGGATACGCAGTATTTT. The chain employs TRBV6-5 and TRBJ2-3, with 11 bases fitting TRBD2. The V gene end was trimmed by 6 bases and the J gene end by 6 bases; junction bases not matched to a gene: 8. The CDR3 is 15 amino acids. The germline V gene has CDR1 MNHEY and CDR2 SVGAGI.

V usage is TRBV18 and J usage is TRBJ2-1; tentatively, D is TRBD2 (6 bases). There are 15 residues in the CDR3. Trimming left V 3 bases short and J 6 bases short, with 15 bases between. The V gene's germline CDR1 is KGHSH and CDR2 LQKENI. The CDR3 region has the DNA TGTGCCAGCTCACCTAAGGCGGGAAGGGGCAATGAGCAGTTCTTC. As protein: CASSPKAGRGNEQFF.

The chain is built from TRBV5-6 and TRBJ1-1; D unclear. Trimming removed 5 bases at V and 6 bases at J, with 20 bases between. CDR1 SGHDT and CDR2 YYEEEE come from the germline V gene. The CDR3 length is 15 residues. CDR3 loop: CASRMETSFISEAFF. In DNA, the CDR3 is TGTGCCAGCAGGATGGAAACGTCGTTTATCTCTGAAGCTTTCTTT.

V usage is TRBV5-4 and J usage is TRBJ1-1; no firm D call. Looked up from germline, CDR1 is SGHNT and CDR2 is YYREEE (reference sequence). This CDR3 comprises 12 residues. V was cut by 5 bases and J by 7 bases, with 12 bases left in between. The CDR3 here is CASRKPGDEAFF. In DNA, the CDR3 is TGTGCCAGCAGAAAACCGGGAGATGAAGCTTTCTTT.

The chain couples TRBV5-1 to TRBJ2-7, with D maybe TRBD1 (6 bases). The CDR3 covers 16 residues. CDR1 is SGHRS and CDR2 is YFSETQ in the germline V gene. Trimming stripped 0 bases from V and 5 bases from J, with 18 bases between. The CDR3 nucleotides read TGCGCCAGCAGCTTGGCTGGCCAGGGGTTATCAGACGAGCAGTACTTC. The encoded protein is CASSLAGQGLSDEQYF.

With regard to this clone: The identical CDR3 is also encoded by other nucleotide sequences in the sample. The rearrangement links TRBV12-5 to TRBJ2-7; maybe TRBD1 (5 bases). Trimming removed 3 bases at V and 3 bases at J, with 9 bases between. The CDR3 is 13 amino acids. Germline V gene lookup returns CDR1 LGHNT and CDR2 FRNRAP. DNA of the CDR3: TGTGCTAGTGGTTTCGGCCAGGGCTACGAGCAGTACTTC. Encoded protein: CASGFGQGYEQYF.

The chain uses TRBV6-1 and TRBJ1-2, with D possibly TRBD1 on 5 matching bases. The germline gives CDR1 MNHNS, CDR2 SASEGT. V was shortened by 6 bases and J by 1 base, with 12 bases between the two germline ends. The CDR3 consists of 14 residues. The CDR3 loop is CASRTGTGNYGYTF. The DNA for the CDR3 is TGTGCCAGCAGGACCGGGACCGGTAACTATGGCTACACCTTC.

This chain connects TRBV6-5 to TRBJ2-7; 12 nucleotides line up with TRBD2. The length of the CDR3 is 14 residues. V shed 6 bases, J shed 4 bases, and the junction held 4 bases outside the gene matches. Germline V gene sequence: CDR1 MNHEY, CDR2 SVGAGI. CDR3 DNA sequence: TGTGCCAGCAGGCCAGGACTAGCGGGGTACGAGCAGTACTTC. Its protein is CASRPGLAGYEQYF.

This rearrangement joins TRBV5-4 to TRBJ1-2, with D perhaps matching TRBD1 (5 bases). V gave up 2 bases and J gave up 6 bases, with 14 bases separating them. This CDR3 has 14 residues. Germline V gives CDR1 SGHNT, CDR2 YYREEE (reference sequence). CDR3 coding DNA: TGTGCCAGCAGCTTCTCTAGACAGCCACATGGCTACACCTTC. This translates into CASSFSRQPHGYTF.

This clone was detected once. V is TRBV7-2 and J is TRBJ2-2; D remains unclear. V was pared by 1 base and J by 0 bases, with 9 bases between. The length of the CDR3 is 16 residues. Germline assignment: CDR1 SGHTA and CDR2 FQGNSA. CDR3 DNA: TGTGCCAGCAGCTTAGGGCCATTCGCGAACACCGGGGAGCTGTTTTTT. It is translated as CASSLGPFANTGELFF.

The rearrangement joins TRBV6-8 to TRBJ1-2; tentatively, D is TRBD1 (5 bases). Trimming cost V 4 bases and J 4 bases, with 19 bases left between them. CDR1 MNHGY and CDR2 SAAAGT come from the germline V gene. The CDR3 runs to 16 residues. The CDR3 is CASSFSGTSGSYGYTF. In nucleotides, the CDR3 is TGTGCCAGCAGTTTTTCTGGGACGTCAGGGTCCTATGGCTACACCTTC.

V and J are TRBV2 and TRBJ2-7, with D possibly being TRBD1 (6 bases). The CDR3 runs to 13 residues. Between the trimmed V and J ends, which lost 5 bases and 4 bases, there was a span of 12 bases. The V gene's germline CDR1 is SNHLY and CDR2 FYNNEI. CDR3 region: CASSRPGTYEQYF. Written as DNA, the CDR3 is TGTGCCAGCAGTCGACCGGGGACATACGAGCAGTACTTC.

V is TRBV14 and J is TRBJ2-7; D unclear. The germline gives CDR1 SGHDN, CDR2 FVKESK. Deletions cut 1 base from V and 2 bases from J, with 6 bases between. The length of the CDR3 is 13 residues. The CDR3 DNA follows: TGTGCCAGCAGCCAAGGGATCACCTACGAGCAGTACTTC. Its protein product is CASSQGITYEQYF.

The chain employs TRBV5-5 and TRBJ2-7, with D perhaps being TRBD1 or TRBD2 (5 bases each). Between the trimmed V and J ends, which lost 4 bases and 0 bases, there was a span of 14 bases. Germline-derived CDR1 and CDR2 are SGHKS and YYEKEE (reference sequence). This CDR3 region has 15 residues. The CDR3 loop reads CASSVGRTSSYEQYF. In nucleotides, the CDR3 is TGTGCCAGCAGCGTGGGACGGACGAGCTCCTACGAGCAGTACTTC.

The chain recombines TRBV6-4 with TRBJ1-3; the D is unclear. V lost 9 bases, J lost 0 bases, and 12 bases lay in between. Per the germline V gene, CDR1 is MRHNA and CDR2 is SNTAGT. The CDR3 contains 14 residues. CDR3: CARDGNDSGNTIYF. CDR3 sequence (DNA): TGTGCCAGGGACGGGAACGACTCTGGAAACACCATATATTTT.

The chain carries TRBV7-2 and TRBJ2-7, with D possibly being TRBD1 or TRBD2 (6 bases each). The CDR3 is 15 amino acids. Germline-derived CDR1 and CDR2 are SGHTA and FQGNSA. Trimming removed 2 bases at V and 6 bases at J, with 17 bases between. The CDR3 DNA reads TGTGCCAGCAGCTTACAGACGGGGGCAAGAGGCGAGCAGTACTTC. Amino acids: CASSLQTGARGEQYF.

CDR3 loop: CASSQDTSRYNEQFF. Here the CDR3 DNA reads TGCGCCAGCAGCCAAGATACTAGTCGCTACAATGAGCAGTTCTTC. V usage is TRBV4-3 and J usage is TRBJ2-1; D perhaps matches TRBD2 (5 bases). CDR3 length: 15 amino acids. V lost 0 bases to trimming and J lost 3 bases, with 9 bases between them. Germline loops: CDR1 LGHNA, CDR2 YSLEER.

The genes are TRBV15 and TRBJ1-2; D is possibly TRBD1 (6 bases). The germline V gene has CDR1 LNHNV and CDR2 YYDKDF (reference sequence). Trimming stripped 2 bases from V and 8 bases from J, with 21 bases between. The CDR3 is 16 residues long. CDR3 sequence: CATSRSTLGGAEGYTF. The CDR3 bases are TGTGCCACCAGCAGAAGTACTCTGGGGGGGGCGGAGGGCTACACCTTC.

This chain links TRBV7-9 with TRBJ1-5; D may be TRBD1 (5 bases). Germline V gene sequence: CDR1 SEHNR, CDR2 FQNEAQ (reference sequence). V dropped 5 bases and J dropped 4 bases, with 12 bases sitting between them. The CDR3 totals 14 residues. CDR3 in DNA: TGTGCCAGCAGCCGCGGGACGGATAATCAGCCCCAGCATTTT. Translated: CASSRGTDNQPQHF.